This record covers a single T cell receptor (beta chain). Its antigen is undetermined. Data came from immunoSEQ multiplex PCR; TCRdb stores just in-frame clones and leaves some out. The table includes under 35,000 clones, around 82% detected once. Naive CD45RA+ and memory CD45RO+ CD4+ or CD8+ T cells were FACS-sorted. These data originate in a study of regulatory dendritic cells for organ transplantation. Study-wide results and caveats: Alloreactive memory CD8+ T cell pools varied considerably between individuals. Memory CD8+ clonal expansion seemed more limited with regulatory than mature dendritic cells.

Germline CDR1 reads MNHEY; CDR2 reads SVGAGI. The CDR3 is 15 residues long. Trimming shortened V by 8 bases and J by 4 bases, and 17 bases separated the two germline ends. The sequence derives from a human donor in good health. V usage is TRBV6-5 and J usage is TRBJ2-2; unclear D gene. Sequences were obtained from naive CD8+ T cells from blood. Described subset: CD45RA+ naive T cells. The chain's CDR3 is CASRSRGPSTGELFF. CDR3 in DNA: TGTGCCAGCCGTTCCCGTGGGCCTTCCACCGGGGAGCTGTTTTTT.